This paragraph covers one T cell receptor beta chain sequence. Its antigen is still unknown. A single record per CDR3 protein comes from TCRdb applying MiXCR to the 5' RACE reads. The sample shows about 1.7 million distinct CDR3 sequences, 32% of them seen only once. Healthy Caucasians alone served as donors. This entry comes from a study of identical twins. Study-level findings and limits: High-abundance cord blood beta clonotypes had fewer insertions; memory repertoires showed none. Sharing of beta out-of-frame sequences by twins showed a weaker excess. Partial confounding of zero-insertion analyses by invariant MAIT and iNKT cells was possible.

Sequenced sample: cord blood. This TCR was recovered from a newborn girl in good health.

The CDR3 DNA follows: TGTGCCAGCAGCCACCACGGGACACCTCTCTACAATGAGCAGTTCTTC. Translated: CASSHHGTPLYNEQFF. The chain links TRBV5-4 to TRBJ2-1, with D possibly TRBD1 on 6 matching bases. This CDR3 has 16 amino acids. In germline, CDR1 is SGHNT, CDR2 YYREEE (reference sequence). V was shortened by 4 bases and J by 3 bases, with 17 bases between the two germline ends.